This passage covers 20 T cell receptor beta chains from one sample sequenced in a study of cytomegalovirus exposure and HLA in healthy donors. It was with 60 Vbeta and 13 Jbeta primers that the PCR ran. Clones were read by immunoSEQ multiplex PCR, and TCRdb kept only the in-frame ones, dropping some. The repertoire table contains tens of thousands of clones. The source material was PBMCs. All receptors come from a middle-aged woman in good health and CMV-seronegative.

V is TRBV25-1 and J is TRBJ2-2; 7 bases map to TRBD1. The CDR3 loop spans 13 amino acids. Trimming took 7 bases from V and 4 from J; bases not matched to a gene: 3. Germline V gene data show CDR1 as MGHDK and CDR2 as SYGVNS. The chain's CDR3 is CASIGTATGELFF. CDR3 nucleotide sequence: TGTGCCAGCATCGGGACAGCCACCGGGGAGCTGTTTTTT.

This sequence joins TRBV2 and TRBJ2-5, with 7 positions matching TRBD1. V gave up 5 bases and J gave up 1 base; unmatched junction bases: 1. CDR1 is SNHLY, CDR2 FYNNEI, per germline. The CDR3 has 13 amino acids. CDR3 loop: CASSRDSQETQYF. CDR3 bases: TGTGCCAGCAGTCGGGACAGCCAAGAGACCCAGTACTTC.

The chain recombines TRBV7-8 with TRBJ2-1; TRBD2 matches at 8 bases. V trimming: 4 bases; J trimming: 3 bases; junction bases outside the gene matches: 11. This CDR3 region has 17 residues. The germline V gene has CDR1 SGHVS and CDR2 FQNEAQ. The CDR3, as DNA: TGTGCCAGCAGCTCCGAAGCGGGAGCCCCTAACTACAATGAGCAGTTCTTC. Its translation: CASSSEAGAPNYNEQFF.

This rearrangement joins TRBV28 to TRBJ1-5; unclear D gene. Germline lookup yields CDR1 MDHEN and CDR2 SYDVKM. The CDR3 covers 15 residues. Trimming pared 3 bases from V and 2 bases from J, leaving 11 bases between. The CDR3 here is CASSFPGVGNQPQHF. The CDR3 bases are TGTGCCAGCAGTTTTCCCGGGGTGGGCAATCAGCCCCAGCATTTT.

V usage is TRBV9 and J usage is TRBJ1-6, with 11 nucleotides matching TRBD1. Losses at the gene ends were 3 bases for V and 8 bases for J; bases not matched to a gene: 4. CDR1 SGDLS and CDR2 YYNGEE come from the germline V gene. CDR3 length: 15 amino acids. Here the CDR3 DNA reads TGTGCCAGCAGCGCAGGACAGGGGGCGGATTCACCCCTCCACTTT. Protein: CASSAGQGADSPLHF. The full variable domain, its missing parts supplied by reference TRBV9 and TRBJ1-6, is DSGVTQTPKHLITATGQRVTLRCSPRSGDLSVYWYQQSLDQGLQFLIQYYNGEERAKGNILERFSAQQFPDLHSELNLSSLELGDSALYFCASSAGQGADSPLHFGNGTRLTVT.

V is TRBV30 and J is TRBJ2-5; D possibly corresponds to TRBD1 (6 bases). The end of the DNA is better explained by TRBJ2-7, so the J call may be wrong. CDR1 is GTSNPN, CDR2 SVGIG, per germline (reference sequence). This CDR3 has 13 amino acids. The CDR3 DNA follows: TGTGCCTGGAGGAAACAGGGAGTGTCCGAGCAGTACTTC. Encoded protein: CAWRKQGVSEQYF.

The chain recombines TRBV12-2 with TRBJ2-7; the D call in the table, TRBD1, was not verified against the DNA. TRBV12-2 is a listed pseudogene. This CDR3 has 15 amino acids. CDR3 sequence reads: CASRLVQTGIHEQYF. CDR3 bases: TGTGCAAGTCGCTTAGTCCAAACAGGGATTCACGAGCAGTACTTC.

The chain uses TRBV4-1 and TRBJ1-5; D perhaps matches TRBD1 (6 bases). Germline V gene lookup returns CDR1 MGHRA and CDR2 YSYEKL. Trimming removed 4 bases at V and 4 bases at J, with 17 bases between. The CDR3 covers 16 residues. CDR3 region: CASSPDLGQVNQPQHF. CDR3 DNA: TGCGCCAGCAGCCCAGACCTGGGACAAGTAAATCAGCCCCAGCATTTT.

This chain uses TRBV6-5 with TRBJ1-2; D is unclear. Germline V lookup: CDR1 MNHEY, CDR2 SVGAGI. The CDR3 spans 14 residues. The germline V and J ends were trimmed by 8 bases and 0 bases, with 13 bases remaining between them. The CDR3 DNA is TGTGCCAGCCTCCCTTCCGGGGCTAACTATGGCTACACCTTC. It specifies CASLPSGANYGYTF.

The V and J genes are TRBV18 and TRBJ1-1, with D possibly being TRBD1 (6 bases). The CDR3 consists of 15 residues. V lost 2 bases to trimming and J lost 4 bases, with 14 bases between them. The V gene's germline CDR1 is KGHSH and CDR2 LQKENI. In DNA, the CDR3 is TGTGCCAGCTCACCATCTGGGGGCAGGGTCACTGAAGCTTTCTTT. Encoded protein: CASSPSGGRVTEAFF.

The gene calls are TRBV7-8 and TRBJ1-4; D is possibly TRBD1 (6 bases). The CDR3 loop spans 14 amino acids. The germline gives CDR1 SGHVS, CDR2 FQNEAQ. Deletions cut 6 bases from V and 5 bases from J, with 13 bases between. The CDR3 spells CASSFTGINEKLFF. The DNA for the CDR3 is TGTGCCAGCAGTTTTACAGGGATCAATGAAAAACTGTTTTTT.

J is TRBJ2-1 and V is TRBV7-8; the match to TRBD2 covers 8 bases. V lost 5 bases and J lost 8; bases outside the gene matches: 20. Germline V lookup: CDR1 SGHVS, CDR2 FQNEAQ. This CDR3 contains 18 residues. CDR3 bases: TGTGCCAGCAGCGATAGCGGGATCCCGCGAGTATATTACGATGAGCAGTTCTTC. It is translated as CASSDSGIPRVYYDEQFF.

V and J are TRBV4-2 and TRBJ2-3; TRBD2 matches 15 bases. CDR1 is LGHNA, CDR2 YNFKEQ, per germline. V was pared by 4 bases and J by 0 bases, with 8 bases of the junction left unmatched. This CDR3 has 19 amino acids. The CDR3 region is CASSRGLAGGSASTDTQYF. The DNA for the CDR3 is TGTGCCAGCAGCCGGGGACTAGCGGGGGGTAGTGCTAGCACAGATACGCAGTATTTT.

The chain has TRBV19 and TRBJ2-7; D not resolved. V lost 3 bases and J 5 bases, leaving 5 bases between the germline ends. The germline V gene encodes CDR1 LNHDA and CDR2 SQIVND (reference sequence). The length of the CDR3 is 11 residues. The CDR3 protein is CASSMSNEQYF. The CDR3, as DNA: TGTGCCAGTAGTATGTCTAACGAGCAGTACTTC.

The J gene is TRBJ1-5, the V gene TRBV6-1; D uncertain. V was shortened by 2 bases and J by 5 bases, with 10 bases between the two germline ends. CDR1 MNHNS and CDR2 SASEGT come from the germline V gene. The CDR3 totals 14 residues. CDR3: CASSENLEDQPQHF. CDR3 coding DNA: TGTGCCAGCAGTGAAAATCTGGAGGATCAGCCCCAGCATTTT.

V gene TRBV27 combines with J gene TRBJ1-1, with D possibly matching TRBD1 (6 bases). CDR3 length equals 13 residues. V dropped 8 bases and J dropped 2 bases, with 12 bases sitting between them. Germline lookup yields CDR1 MNHEY and CDR2 SMNVEV (reference sequence). The CDR3 DNA reads TGTGCCAGCCGGATGGACAGTAACACTGAAGCTTTCTTT. Encoded protein: CASRMDSNTEAFF.

The CDR3 coding sequence is TGTGCCAGCAGTTTATGGGCAAGGGGGGGCAAGAACACTGAAGCTTTCTTT. Encoded protein: CASSLWARGGKNTEAFF. The V gene is TRBV28, the J gene TRBJ1-1, with D tentatively TRBD1 (6 bases). Germline assignment: CDR1 MDHEN and CDR2 SYDVKM. The CDR3 contains 17 residues. The V gene lost 0 bases and the J gene lost 1 base, with 15 bases spanning the gap.

This sequence joins TRBV4-2 and TRBJ2-1; D ambiguous. Germline CDR1 LGHNA, CDR2 YNFKEQ. This CDR3 has 16 amino acids. The V end lost 0 bases, the J end lost 3 bases, and 12 bases lay between the germline ends. The DNA of the CDR3 is TGTGCCAGCAGCCAAGATAACCCCCAACTCTACAATGAGCAGTTCTTC. As protein: CASSQDNPQLYNEQFF.

The chain carries TRBV5-1 and TRBJ2-7; D might be TRBD1 (6 bases). The CDR3 runs 14 residues. V lost 0 bases and J lost 2, with 9 bases in between. In germline, CDR1 is SGHRS, CDR2 YFSETQ. CDR3 in DNA: TGCGCCAGCAGCTTGGAACAGGGTGCCTACGAGCAGTACTTC. Encoded protein: CASSLEQGAYEQYF.

The chain joins TRBV7-9 to TRBJ1-1; D is ambiguous. Per germline, CDR1 SEHNR and CDR2 FQNEAQ (reference sequence). CDR3 length equals 15 residues. Trimming took off 2 bases at V and 1 base at J, with 11 bases between the two ends. This CDR3 is CASSLFSGRNTEAFF. As DNA, the CDR3 is TGTGCCAGCAGCTTATTCTCCGGGAGGAACACTGAAGCTTTCTTT. The full variable domain, rest sourced from reference TRBV7-9 and TRBJ1-1, is DTGVSQNPRHKITKRGQNVTFRCDPISEHNRLYWYRQTLGQGPEFLTYFQNEAQLEKSRLLSDRFSAERPKGSFSTLEIQRTEQGDSAMYLCASSLFSGRNTEAFFGQGTRLTVV.